This T cell receptor beta chain was identified during a study of T cell repertoires in cytomegalovirus infection. Study-level background: Use of recently identified HLA-C-restricted and well-studied HLA-B-restricted CMV epitopes was part of the study.

Turning to this clonotype: Its matching antigen is unknown.

From the reads, TCRdb called clonotypes with MiXCR, one entry per CDR3 protein. The sample carries roughly 990,000 distinct CDR3 sequences, about a third recorded once. Germline CDR1 is SGHRS and CDR2 is YFSETQ. Losses at the gene ends were 3 bases for V and 5 bases for J; bases not matched to a gene: 9. This CDR3 is 16 amino acids long. Sequenced here: cultured CD8+ T cells from PBMCs, sampled from culture after CMV antigen stimulation. This TCR derives from a human donor in good health (CMV status not recorded). Some clones in this sample may be carry-over from other donors' samples. V usage is TRBV5-1 and J usage is TRBJ2-5; 11 bases align to TRBD2. CDR3 sequence: CASSYGTSGPGETQYF. DNA of the CDR3: TGCGCCAGCAGCTACGGGACTAGCGGTCCTGGGGAGACCCAGTACTTC.